The 18 T cell receptor beta chains listed next were all sequenced from one sample in a study of CD8 T cells in ankylosing spondylitis. One entry per CDR3 protein, called by TCRdb with MiXCR from the 5' RACE reads. The table lists approximately 250,000 distinct CDR3 sequences, about 11% of them singletons. Input material: blood, either unsorted or a sorted T cell fraction (not recorded which). These receptors were collected from a male donor with ankylosing spondylitis or in good health (not recorded which).

The table lists this clonotype with many counts. This chain uses TRBV12-3 or TRBV12-4 with TRBJ2-5; 8 bases fit TRBD2. V shed 5 bases, J shed 2 bases, and the junction held 13 bases outside the gene matches. The CDR3 spans 17 residues. The CDR3 spells CASSPLFLGRGQETQYF. CDR3 DNA: TGTGCCAGCAGTCCCCTCTTTCTCGGGAGGGGTCAAGAGACCCAGTACTTC.

Many counts were recorded for this clonotype. The rearrangement uses TRBV9 and TRBJ2-3; no clear D gene. Per the germline V gene, CDR1 is SGDLS and CDR2 is YYNGEE. V shed 2 bases and J shed 5 bases, with 9 bases lying between them. The CDR3 consists of 13 residues. CDR3 region: CASSVVAGDTQYF. The CDR3 nucleotides read TGTGCCAGCAGCGTGGTAGCAGGAGATACGCAGTATTTT.

This clonotype was seen at least ten times. The chain uses TRBV4-1 and TRBJ2-1; 7 bases agree with TRBD1. The CDR3 is 16 residues long. Trimming took 4 bases from V and 6 from J; bases not matched to a gene: 12. Germline V gene sequence: CDR1 MGHRA, CDR2 YSYEKL. CDR3 sequence reads: CASSPTGDGVPNEQFF. For the CDR3, the DNA is TGCGCCAGCAGCCCCACAGGGGACGGCGTCCCCAATGAGCAGTTCTTC.

This clonotype was seen just once. V usage is TRBV4-2 and J usage is TRBJ2-3, with D possibly being TRBD2 (7 bases). The germline V gene has CDR1 LGHNA and CDR2 YNFKEQ. Trimming took off 1 base at V and 2 bases at J, with 13 bases between the two ends. The CDR3 has 16 residues. CDR3 sequence (DNA): TGTGCCAGCAGCCAAGTCGGGGGGCGTTACACAGATACGCAGTATTTT. It yields the protein CASSQVGGRYTDTQYF.

This clonotype was found many times. The V gene is TRBV5-1, the J gene TRBJ2-7, with 9 bases lining up with TRBD2. V was clipped by 1 base and J by 2 bases; unmatched bases: 4. CDR3 size: 15 residues. CDR1 SGHRS and CDR2 YFSETQ come from the germline V gene. CDR3 region: CASSLQGLATYEQYF. For the CDR3, the DNA is TGCGCCAGCAGCTTGCAGGGACTAGCAACCTACGAGCAGTACTTC.

This clonotype was observed a handful of times. CDR3 amino acids: CASSDGRSEAFF. Here the CDR3 DNA reads TGCGCCAGCAGCGACGGACGGTCTGAAGCTTTCTTT. The chain employs TRBV5-1 and TRBJ1-1; D gene ambiguous. The length of the CDR3 is 12 residues. Trimming removed 4 bases at V and 6 bases at J, with 10 bases between. Germline assignment: CDR1 SGHRS and CDR2 YFSETQ.

In nucleotides, the CDR3 is TGCAGTGCTATCCGCTGGGGACTAGCGGGGGGGACAGATACGCAGTATTTT. It encodes CSAIRWGLAGGTDTQYF. V gene TRBV20-1 combines with J gene TRBJ2-3; TRBD2 matches 16 bases. CDR1 and CDR2 from the germline V gene are DFQATT and SNEGSKA (reference sequence). This CDR3 has 17 residues. J gave up 3 bases and V 4 bases, and 7 bases lay outside the gene matches.

In its sample, this clonotype was seen many times. The rearrangement joins TRBV5-4 to TRBJ2-7, with D uncertain. CDR3 length equals 16 residues. Trimming stripped 4 bases from V and 2 bases from J, with 19 bases between. Germline values: CDR1 SGHNT, CDR2 YYREEE (reference sequence). The CDR3 DNA follows: TGTGCCAGCAGCCGGGTCGAGGCCGCTTATACCTACGAGCAGTACTTC. This encodes CASSRVEAAYTYEQYF.

This clonotype was picked up a small number of times. This chain joins TRBV7-9 and TRBJ1-2; TRBD1 agrees at 9 bases. CDR1 SEHNR and CDR2 FQNEAQ come from the germline V gene (reference sequence). The ends lost 5 bases at V and 4 bases at J; junction bases unmatched: 8. The CDR3 sequence is 15 residues long. The CDR3, as DNA: TGTGCCAGCAGCCCCCGGACAGGGGCGGGCTATGGCTACACCTTC. Protein product: CASSPRTGAGYGYTF.

This clonotype has just a few counts. The chain combines TRBV7-9 with TRBJ1-1; 9 nucleotides line up with TRBD1. The V gene end was trimmed by 4 bases and the J gene end by 5 bases; junction bases not matched to a gene: 5. The germline V gene has CDR1 SEHNR and CDR2 FQNEAQ (reference sequence). CDR3 length: 14 amino acids. The CDR3 DNA reads as TGTGCCAGCAGCTCGGGACAGGGATATACTGAAGCTTTCTTT. This encodes CASSSGQGYTEAFF.

The sample holds many counts of this clonotype. The CDR3 DNA sequence: TGTGCCAGCGGACTTCGGGGGCAGGAGACCCAGTACTTC. Its protein is CASGLRGQETQYF. The V call is TRBV27, the J call TRBJ2-5; the D call may be TRBD1 or TRBD2 (6 bases each). The CDR3 has 13 residues. Germline V CDR1 and CDR2: MNHEY, SMNVEV (reference sequence). V lost 8 bases and J lost 5, with 15 bases in between.

The chain carries TRBV10-3 and TRBJ2-1, with D maybe TRBD2 (5 bases). The CDR3 has 16 residues. Trimming took off 3 bases at V and 0 bases at J, with 12 bases between the two ends. From germline, CDR1 is ENHRY and CDR2 SYGVKD. CDR3 in DNA: TGTGCCATCAGTGATTCGGGAACGCACTCCTACAATGAGCAGTTCTTC. Residues: CAISDSGTHSYNEQFF.

The genes are TRBV2 and TRBJ2-2; 8 positions match TRBD1. Per germline, CDR1 SNHLY and CDR2 FYNNEI. This CDR3 region has 16 residues. The junction had 14 bases not matched to a gene; V was cut back by 9 bases and J by 5 bases. CDR3 in amino acids: CARRTRQGTDTGELFF. The CDR3 DNA follows: TGTGCCAGGAGAACCCGACAGGGGACGGATACCGGGGAGCTGTTTTTT.

In its sample, this clonotype was seen many times. The chain has TRBV12-3 or TRBV12-4 and TRBJ2-7; TRBD2 is a possible D gene (5 bases). The CDR3 is made up of 12 amino acids. The germline V and J ends were trimmed by 6 bases and 6 bases, with 12 bases remaining between them. The CDR3: CASSLLGTEQYF. The CDR3 DNA reads as TGTGCCAGCAGCTTACTAGGAACCGAGCAGTACTTC.

This clonotype was found many times. The chain couples TRBV10-3 to TRBJ2-1; 12 nucleotides align to TRBD2. Germline V gene lookup returns CDR1 ENHRY and CDR2 SYGVKD. The V segment lost 6 bases and the J segment 5 bases; nucleotides outside the gene matches: 5. The CDR3 covers 15 residues. The CDR3 here is CAISTPSGRDNEQFF. CDR3 in DNA: TGTGCCATCAGCACCCCTAGCGGGAGGGACAATGAGCAGTTCTTC.

This clonotype was seen only a few times. The chain links TRBV4-2 to TRBJ1-1, with D unresolved. This CDR3 comprises 15 residues. V gave up 0 bases and J gave up 5 bases, with 13 bases separating them. CDR1 is LGHNA, CDR2 YNFKEQ, per germline. Written as DNA, the CDR3 is TGTGCCAGCAGCCAAGATTCCGGGTCGGAAACTGAAGCTTTCTTT. Its protein product is CASSQDSGSETEAFF.

This clonotype appeared many times. The genes are TRBV5-1 and TRBJ2-1, with D perhaps matching TRBD1 (6 bases). Germline V gene lookup returns CDR1 SGHRS and CDR2 YFSETQ. This CDR3 is built from 15 residues. With 4 bases removed from V and 7 bases from J, the gap between germline ends came to 18 bases. The CDR3 DNA reads as TGCGCCAGCAGCCCCCAGGGGCCAAAGGGGAATGAGCAGTTCTTC. Amino acids: CASSPQGPKGNEQFF. Looking up the rest from reference TRBV5-1 and TRBJ2-1 gives the full variable domain: KAGVTQTPRYLIKTRGQQVTLSCSPISGHRSVSWYQQTPGQGLQFLFEYFSETQRNKGNFPGRFSGRQFSNSRSEMNVSTLELGDSALYLCASSPQGPKGNEQFFGPGTRLTVL.

Worth noting for this clonotype: One end of the junction is discordant with germline, which a read error may explain. The genes are TRBV6-5 and TRBJ1-2, with D perhaps matching TRBD1 (6 bases). Germline V gives CDR1 MNHEY, CDR2 SVGAGI. The CDR3 loop spans 14 amino acids. CDR3 sequence (DNA): TGTGCCAGCAGTTCCCGGACAGAACCCTATGGCCACACCTTC. Residues: CASSSRTEPYGHTF.